One sample yielded the 15 T cell receptor beta chains listed below, sequenced in a study of T cell repertoires in cytomegalovirus infection. A single record per CDR3 protein comes from TCRdb applying MiXCR to the reads. The sample records some 900,000 distinct CDR3 sequences, approximately 32% being singletons. These receptors have no identified antigens. The sequences come from cultured CD8+ T cells from PBMCs, collected from culture after CMV antigen stimulation. All receptors derive from a human donor in good health (CMV status not recorded). Some clones in this sample may be carry-over from other donors' samples.

V gene TRBV20-1 combines with J gene TRBJ1-2, with a possible D match to TRBD1 (6 bases). Deletions cut 5 bases from V and 3 bases from J, with 19 bases between. The CDR3 is 15 residues long. The germline V gene has CDR1 DFQATT and CDR2 SNEGSKA (reference sequence). The CDR3 DNA follows: TGCAGTGCTGAGGGAGACAGGATTAGCGACTATGGCTACACCTTC. It is translated as CSAEGDRISDYGYTF.

This clonotype has ten or more counts. The junction differs from germline at one of its ends, possibly a read error. This chain links TRBV12-3 or TRBV12-4 with TRBJ2-3; D is undetermined. The CDR3 runs 14 residues. This chain's CDR3 is CASSLGPSTDTQYF. The CDR3 region has the DNA TGTGCCAGCAGCTTAGGCCCTAGCACAGATACGCAGTATTTT.

The V and J genes are TRBV6-1 and TRBJ2-3, with 11 bases identical to TRBD2. Germline V lookup: CDR1 MNHNS, CDR2 SASEGT. The CDR3 sequence is 17 residues long. Germline trimming cut 5 bases from V and 4 bases from J; bases unmatched to any gene: 11. CDR3 DNA sequence: TGTGCCAGCAGTCCCGAACTACTAGCGGGGGCCGCAGATACGCAGTATTTT. Translated: CASSPELLAGAADTQYF.

This clonotype was recorded many times. The V and J genes are TRBV6-1 and TRBJ2-7; either TRBD1 or TRBD2 may supply D (5 bases each). CDR1 MNHNS and CDR2 SASEGT come from the germline V gene. V was shortened by 1 base and J by 4 bases, with 17 bases between the two germline ends. The CDR3 is 16 amino acids. CDR3 region: CASSEVGTTYPYEQYV. CDR3 coding DNA: TGTGCCAGCAGTGAAGTAGGGACCACTTATCCTTACGAGCAGTACGTC.

J is TRBJ2-3 and V is TRBV12-3 or TRBV12-4; D is possibly TRBD1 (5 bases). This CDR3 has 15 residues. V lost 10 bases to trimming and J lost 0 bases, with 17 bases between them. The DNA of the CDR3 is TGTGCCAACAGGCCCTCGGATGCTAGCACAGATACGCAGTATTTT. It is translated as CANRPSDASTDTQYF.

As to this clonotype: This sequence may be a read error, since a much larger clone differs from it by one base. For the CDR3, the DNA is TGTGCCAGCAGCTTAGGCAGGGTAGTGGAAAAACTGTTTTTT. This codes for CASSLGRVVEKLFF. This chain joins TRBV7-8 and TRBJ1-4; tentatively, D is TRBD1 (5 bases). V lost 1 base to trimming and J lost 8 bases, with 11 bases between them. Germline-derived CDR1 and CDR2 are SGHVS and FQNEAQ. CDR3 size: 14 residues.

This clonotype turned up a few times. V and J are TRBV20-1 and TRBJ2-7, with 7 nucleotides matching TRBD1. Germline CDR1 reads DFQATT; CDR2 reads SNEGSKA (reference sequence). J gave up 4 bases and V 0 bases, and 6 bases lay outside the gene matches. This CDR3 contains 14 residues. CDR3 nucleotides: TGCAGTGCTAGAGATCCGACAGGGACGTACGAGCAGTACTTC. Amino acid sequence: CSARDPTGTYEQYF.

This rearrangement joins TRBV29-1 to TRBJ2-1; 11 bases align to TRBD2. The CDR3 runs 18 residues. Germline V lookup: CDR1 SQVTM, CDR2 ANQGSEA. Trimming took 6 bases from V and 4 from J; bases not matched to a gene: 17. This CDR3 reads CSVLAGGNNPTLYNEQFF. The CDR3 DNA reads TGCAGCGTCTTAGCGGGGGGGAACAACCCTACCCTTTACAATGAGCAGTTCTTC.

There are a few counts of this clonotype. V and J are TRBV11-2 and TRBJ2-1; D possibly matches TRBD1 or TRBD2 (6 bases each). The germline V gene has CDR1 SGHAT and CDR2 FQNNGV. The CDR3 has 15 residues. Deletions cut 3 bases from V and 4 bases from J, with 13 bases between. CDR3 DNA: TGTGCCAGCAGCTTGACCCGGGGGCCTTACAATGAGCAGTTCTTC. Protein: CASSLTRGPYNEQFF. Supplemented by reference TRBV11-2 and TRBJ2-1, the full variable domain reads EAGVAQSPRYKIIEKRQSVAFWCNPISGHATLYWYQQILGQGPKLLIQFQNNGVVDDSQLPKDRFSAERLKGVDSTLKIQPAKLEDSAVYLCASSLTRGPYNEQFFGPGTRLTVL.

This clonotype has ten or more counts. The chain links TRBV7-8 to TRBJ2-5, with D hard to call. Germline CDR1 SGHVS, CDR2 FQNEAQ. Trimming removed 8 bases at V and 5 bases at J, with 24 bases between. The CDR3 contains 16 residues. CDR3 amino acids: CASSLGLVLRGETQYF. The CDR3 DNA reads TGTGCCAGCTCGCTAGGGCTAGTCCTCCGTGGGGAGACCCAGTACTTC.

This chain connects TRBV4-1 to TRBJ2-1; 8 positions match TRBD2. V was pared by 1 base and J by 7 bases, with 6 bases of the junction left unmatched. Germline CDR1 MGHRA, CDR2 YSYEKL. The CDR3 totals 15 residues. Written as DNA, the CDR3 is TGCGCCAGCAGCCAAGGAGCGGGAGCCGGGAATGAGCAGTTCTTC. Its translation is CASSQGAGAGNEQFF.

V gene TRBV9 combines with J gene TRBJ2-2, with D uncertain. The germline V gene encodes CDR1 SGDLS and CDR2 YYNGEE. The CDR3 totals 17 residues. Between the trimmed V and J ends, which lost 4 bases and 4 bases, there was a span of 20 bases. This CDR3 reads CASSIARILGVTGELFF. In DNA form, the CDR3 reads TGTGCCAGCAGCATAGCCAGAATACTTGGAGTCACCGGGGAGCTGTTTTTT.

This clonotype was observed a few times. The chain links TRBV6-1 to TRBJ2-7; maybe TRBD1 (7 bases). The ends were cut back, 3 bases at V and 0 bases at J, with 9 bases in the middle. Germline lookup yields CDR1 MNHNS and CDR2 SASEGT. This CDR3 is built from 14 residues. The CDR3 spells CASSDRGASYEQYF. CDR3 sequence (DNA): TGTGCCAGCAGTGACAGGGGGGCCTCCTACGAGCAGTACTTC.

The chain links TRBV29-1 to TRBJ2-7, with TRBD1 matching 7 bases. The CDR3 consists of 13 residues. V was clipped by 2 bases and J by 2 bases; unmatched bases: 3. Germline CDR1 and CDR2: SQVTM and ANQGSEA. This chain's CDR3 is CSVERDRPYEQYF. CDR3 nucleotides: TGCAGCGTTGAACGGGACAGACCCTACGAGCAGTACTTC.

The table lists this clonotype with a few counts. This chain uses TRBV19 with TRBJ2-7; 9 bases map to TRBD2. This CDR3 contains 16 residues. V lost 4 bases to trimming and J lost 7 bases; unmatched junction nucleotides: 14. Germline lookup yields CDR1 LNHDA and CDR2 SQIVND (reference sequence). The CDR3 spells CASSTAGGGGAREQYF. Written as DNA, the CDR3 is TGTGCCAGTAGTACCGCCGGCGGCGGGGGGGCGAGAGAGCAGTACTTC.